This TCR beta chain was sequenced during a study of blood T cell repertoires in COVID-19. About the study: The study drew acute and convalescent COVID-19 samples from the United States, Italy and Spain. T cells, B-cell-depleted T cells, or PBMCs provided the cDNA or gDNA that served as material.

Original processing methods: Using reference gene primer amplification, nucleated cell counts were estimated. The table came from immunoSEQ multiplex PCR; TCRdb's copy has only in-frame clones and leaves some out. The V and J calls and the clone size are those of that table, but D and trimming were determined from the DNA. Here the sample spans approximately 200,000 clones, approximately 83% being singletons. V dropped 4 bases and J dropped 2 bases, with 16 bases sitting between them. CDR1 and CDR2 from the germline V gene are SGHRS and YFSETQ. The CDR3 sequence is 15 residues long. The TCR sequence derives from a man in his 60s with acute or convalescent COVID-19. Sequencing was carried out using peripheral blood. The chain joins TRBV5-1 to TRBJ2-7; the D gene is possibly TRBD2 (6 bases). The CDR3 spells CASSTGGSGAYEQYF. As DNA, the CDR3 is TGCGCCAGCAGCACCGGGGGTAGCGGCGCCTACGAGCAGTACTTC.